The rows below give T cell receptor beta chains drawn from one sample of a study of T cells in Graves' hyperthyroidism and ophthalmopathy. A single record per CDR3 protein comes from TCRdb applying MiXCR to the multiplex PCR reads. The table shows around 700,000 distinct CDR3 sequences, with around 20% occurring only once. The specimen sequenced was blood. The source is a woman in her fifties or sixties with Graves' hyperthyroidism that later progressed to Graves' ophthalmopathy. Both conserved end residues are part of each CDR3. D genes are given only for firm matches. Size is omitted from some rows. Given values are once, few, many or a class for expanded clones.

abundance | j_gene | v_gene | d_gene | CDR3aa | CDR3nt
NA | TRBJ2-2 | TRBV6-4 | NA | CASRDRDTGGLFF | TGTGCCAGCAGGGACAGAGACACCGGGGGGCTGTTTTTT
few | TRBJ1-1 | TRBV18 | NA | CAGSPDSTEAFF | TGTGCCGGCTCACCAGACAGCACTGAAGCTTTCTTT
NA | TRBJ2-5 | TRBV5-1 | NA | CASNRAGGGETQYF | TGCGCCAGCAACCGGGCAGGAGGGGGAGAGACCCAGTACTTC
few | TRBJ2-3 | TRBV20-1 | NA | CSASSVSSSTDTQYF | TGCAGTGCTAGTTCGGTGTCCTCAAGCACAGATACGCAGTATTTT
NA | TRBJ2-2 | TRBV3-1 | NA | CASSQGGTVPELFF | TGTGCCAGCAGCCAAGGAGGGACCGTCCCGGAGCTGTTTTTT
many | TRBJ1-1 | TRBV19 | NA | CASSISGYLNTEAFF | TGTGCCAGTAGTATCTCGGGGTACTTGAACACTGAAGCTTTCTTT
many | TRBJ2-2 | TRBV20-1 | TRBD2 | CSAIAGANTGELFF | TGCAGTGCAATAGCGGGGGCAAACACCGGGGAGCTGTTTTTT
many | TRBJ2-1 | TRBV6-2/TRBV6-3 | TRBD2 | CASSKGLAGALGNEQFF | TGTGCCAGCAGTAAGGGACTAGCGGGGGCCCTTGGGAATGAGCAGTTCTTC
many | TRBJ1-4 | TRBV12-3/TRBV12-4 | NA | CASSLFSPNEKLFF | TGTGCCAGCAGTCTTTTTAGTCCTAATGAAAAACTGTTTTTT
many | TRBJ2-7 | TRBV7-9 | TRBD1 | CASSLGTATYEQYF | TGTGCCAGCAGCCTCGGGACAGCTACCTACGAGCAGTACTTC
many | TRBJ1-1 | TRBV12-3/TRBV12-4 | NA | CASSRTTEAFF | TGTGCCAGCAGTCGGACCACTGAAGCTTTCTTT
NA | TRBJ1-1 | TRBV20-1 | NA | CSAAPMNTEAFF | TGCAGTGCCGCTCCTATGAACACTGAAGCTTTCTTT
NA | TRBJ1-1 | TRBV19 | NA | CASSTVGTVNTEAFF | TGTGCCAGTAGTACCGTCGGGACGGTGAACACTGAAGCTTTCTTT
many | TRBJ2-5 | TRBV6-1 | NA | CASRQKETQYF | TGTGCCAGCAGACAGAAAGAGACCCAGTACTTC